The 5 T cell receptor beta chains given below trace back to one sample, sequenced in a study of cytomegalovirus exposure and HLA in healthy donors. This PCR relied on a set of 60 Vbeta primers and 13 Jbeta primers. Data came from immunoSEQ multiplex PCR; TCRdb stores just in-frame clones and leaves some out. Of around 140,000 clones listed, 78% are singletons. The sequenced sample consisted of PBMCs. The receptors stem from a woman between 18 and 29 years old in good health and CMV-seronegative.

This clone turned up a few times. V gene TRBV6-5 combines with J gene TRBJ2-2; D remains unclear. Trimming removed 0 bases at V and 5 bases at J, with 10 bases between. Germline V gene sequence: CDR1 MNHEY, CDR2 SVGAGI. The CDR3 covers 15 residues. The CDR3 protein is CASSYSQEPTGELFF. In DNA, the CDR3 is TGTGCCAGCAGTTACTCCCAGGAACCAACCGGGGAGCTGTTTTTT.

V and J are TRBV6-5 and TRBJ2-7, with D possibly TRBD2 on 6 matching bases. Trimming took off 5 bases at V and 0 bases at J, with 14 bases between the two ends. The CDR3 extends over 15 amino acids. Germline V gene sequence: CDR1 MNHEY, CDR2 SVGAGI. CDR3 in amino acids: CASSPETSVSYEQYF. CDR3 DNA: TGTGCCAGCAGTCCCGAGACTAGTGTCTCCTACGAGCAGTACTTC.

The chain uses TRBV7-6 and TRBJ2-7; TRBD1 matches 9 bases. CDR1 is SGHVS, CDR2 FNYEAQ, per germline. This CDR3 spans 15 amino acids. Trimming at V came to 4 bases and at J to 6 bases, leaving 10 bases not matched to a gene. CDR3 nucleotides: TGTGCCAGCAGCTCAACGGGGACAGGGTGGGGCGAGCAGTACTTC. This encodes CASSSTGTGWGEQYF.

The chain joins TRBV7-9 to TRBJ1-2, with TRBD1 as a possible D gene (6 bases). The CDR3 consists of 15 residues. Trimming removed 1 base from V and 0 bases from J, with 9 bases in between. The germline gives CDR1 SEHNR, CDR2 FQNEAQ (reference sequence). The CDR3 sequence is CASSLEDRANYGYTF. CDR3 coding DNA: TGTGCCAGCAGCTTAGAGGACAGAGCTAACTATGGCTACACCTTC.

The chain has TRBV6-5 and TRBJ2-1; a possible D gene is TRBD2 (5 bases). The CDR3 has 15 residues. Germline CDR1 MNHEY, CDR2 SVGAGI. Trimming cost V 10 bases and J 6 bases, with 22 bases left between them. CDR3 bases: TGTGCCACTGCCCTCTATCAAGCGGTCTCCAATGAGCAGTTCTTC. Translation: CATALYQAVSNEQFF.